This T cell receptor (beta chain) was profiled in a study of vaccination effects on CD4 cells after COVID-19. Produced via immunoSEQ multiplex PCR; TCRdb's table is partial and in-frame only. Of around 75,000 clones in the sample, 65% to 75% were seen once. The CDR3 sequence is 14 residues long. V was trimmed by 2 bases and J by 0 bases, leaving 7 bases between them. Germline CDR1 and CDR2: LNHNV and YYDKDF (reference sequence). ViraFEST assay sequencing came after antigen-specific CD4+ T cells were expanded with viral peptide pools. Scientists isolated CD4+ T cells after a roughly 9-day culture period ended. Sometime from March through December 2020, the person acquired a SARS-CoV-2 infection that PCR confirmed. Each culture had half its medium swapped for IL-2 medium on days 3 and 7. Notes on this clone: Its specificity is unknown.

The chain employs TRBV15 and TRBJ1-1; D gene unclear. This specimen consisted of CD4+ T cells from PBMCs cultured with HIV peptides, obtained before COVID-19 vaccination. Documented subset: HIV-1 Nef peptide pool negative control/reference culture. The sequence was collected from a human donor who had a prior SARS-CoV-2 infection. CDR3 region: CATSRQALNTEAFF. CDR3 DNA: TGTGCCACCAGCAGACAGGCTTTGAACACTGAAGCTTTCTTT. The entire variable domain, with the rest obtained from reference TRBV15 and TRBJ1-1, is as follows: DAMVIQNPRYQVTQFGKPVTLSCSQTLNHNVMYWYQQKSSQAPKLLFHYYDKDFNNEADTPDNFQSRRPNTSFCFLDIRSPGLGDTAMYLCATSRQALNTEAFFGQGTRLTVV.